This TCR beta chain originates from a study of cytomegalovirus exposure and HLA in healthy donors. Study observations and caveats: It was approximately 150 TCR beta chains that were listed as cytomegalovirus-associated. It was confirmed in vitro that a few of the CMV-associated chains were specific for CMV antigens.

Germline loops: CDR1 SGHRS, CDR2 YFSETQ. The CDR3 runs 13 residues. V lost 0 bases, J lost 2 bases, and 6 bases lay in between. With respect to this clone: The antigen remains unidentified. Within the sample, other DNA sequences also encode this same CDR3.

Sequenced by immunoSEQ multiplex PCR; TCRdb stores in-frame clones only, minus some. The table includes about 120,000 clones, roughly 88% detected once. The origin of this receptor is a man aged 18 to 30 in good health and CMV-seronegative. Sequencing was done on a sample of PBMCs. This chain joins TRBV5-1 and TRBJ2-7; D unresolved. CDR3 region: CASSLDRAYEQYF. For the CDR3, the DNA is TGCGCCAGCAGCTTGGATAGAGCCTACGAGCAGTACTTC.